Detailed here is one T cell receptor (beta chain). TCRdb used MiXCR to reprocess the RT-PCR reads, holding one entry per CDR3 protein. The profile shows fewer than 500,000 distinct CDR3 sequences, about a sixth of them singletons. The data were taken from a study of patients and donors after allogeneic stem cell transplantation. What was sequenced was blood, either unsorted or a sorted T cell fraction (not recorded which). This sequence originates from a human donor who was either an allogeneic HSCT recipient or a stem cell or donor lymphocyte infusion donor (not recorded which). It is not recorded whose cells these are; they may come from a transplant donor.

DNA for the CDR3: TGTGCCAGTAGATTTGGGCAACAGGGAGCGACTGAAGCTTTCTTT. Translated, it gives CASRFGQQGATEAFF. This sequence joins TRBV19 and TRBJ1-1; TRBD1 might be the D (6 bases). This CDR3 contains 15 residues. V dropped 6 bases and J dropped 5 bases, with 19 bases sitting between them. Germline V gene lookup returns CDR1 LNHDA and CDR2 SQIVND (reference sequence).